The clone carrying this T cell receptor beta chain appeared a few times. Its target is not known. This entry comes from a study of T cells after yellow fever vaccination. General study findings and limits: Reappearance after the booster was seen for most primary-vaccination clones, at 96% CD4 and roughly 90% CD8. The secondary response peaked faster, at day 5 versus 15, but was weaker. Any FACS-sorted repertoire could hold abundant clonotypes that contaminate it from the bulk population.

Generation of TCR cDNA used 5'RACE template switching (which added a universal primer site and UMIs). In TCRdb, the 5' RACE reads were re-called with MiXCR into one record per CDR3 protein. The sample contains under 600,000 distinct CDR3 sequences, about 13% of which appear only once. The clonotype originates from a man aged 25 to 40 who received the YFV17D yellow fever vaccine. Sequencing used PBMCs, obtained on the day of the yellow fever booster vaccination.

CDR3 coding DNA: TGCGCCAGCAGCCAAGATCTGGGGGGGAACTATGGCTACACCTTC. Protein: CASSQDLGGNYGYTF. This chain uses TRBV4-3 with TRBJ1-2; D might be TRBD1 (5 bases). CDR1 is LGHNA and CDR2 is YSLEER in the germline V gene. The V gene lost 0 bases and the J gene lost 2 bases, with 10 bases spanning the gap. The CDR3 consists of 15 residues.